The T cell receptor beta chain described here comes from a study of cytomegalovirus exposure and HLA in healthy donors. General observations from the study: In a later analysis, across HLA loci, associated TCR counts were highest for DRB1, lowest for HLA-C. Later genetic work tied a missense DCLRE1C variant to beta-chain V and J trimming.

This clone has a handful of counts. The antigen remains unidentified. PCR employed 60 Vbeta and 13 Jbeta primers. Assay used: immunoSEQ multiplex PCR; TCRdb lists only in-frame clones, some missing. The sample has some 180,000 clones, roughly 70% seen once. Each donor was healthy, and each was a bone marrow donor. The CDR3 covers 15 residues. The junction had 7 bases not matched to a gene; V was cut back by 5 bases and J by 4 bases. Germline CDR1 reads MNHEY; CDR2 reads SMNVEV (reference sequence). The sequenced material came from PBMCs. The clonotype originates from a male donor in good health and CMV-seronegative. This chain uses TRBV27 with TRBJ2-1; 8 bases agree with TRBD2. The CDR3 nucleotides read TGTGCCAGCAGTCCCGGGAGGGAGACTTACAATGAGCAGTTCTTC. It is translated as CASSPGRETYNEQFF.